One sample yielded the 13 T cell receptor beta chains listed below, sequenced in a study of T cell responses to AZD1222 COVID-19 vaccine. Data came from immunoSEQ multiplex PCR; TCRdb stores just in-frame clones and leaves some out. The sample includes 150,000 or so clones, 80% to 90% seen only once; the top ten take 4.5% to 6%. The sequences come from peripheral blood, collected on day 0 of AZD1222 vaccination. Every receptor here comes from an adult in good health.

Of note for this clone: The sample contains more than one DNA sequence encoding this CDR3. This chain links TRBV11-2 with TRBJ1-1; TRBD1 might be the D (6 bases). Germline CDR1 reads SGHAT; CDR2 reads FQNNGV. The V end lost 4 bases, the J end lost 2 bases, and 8 bases lay between the germline ends. The CDR3 is 13 residues long. CDR3 sequence (DNA): TGTGCCAGCAGCTCGGACAGAAACACTGAAGCTTTCTTT. The encoded protein is CASSSDRNTEAFF.

The chain recombines TRBV7-2 with TRBJ2-1; D is undetermined. CDR1 is SGHTA, CDR2 FQGNSA, per germline. V was trimmed by 6 bases and J by 4 bases, leaving 13 bases between them. The CDR3 length is 14 residues. CDR3 sequence reads: CASSGGSLYNEQFF. The CDR3 DNA reads as TGTGCCAGCAGTGGTGGTTCGTTATACAATGAGCAGTTCTTC.

The chain is built from TRBV29-1 and TRBJ2-5; maybe TRBD2 (5 bases). The germline CDR1 and CDR2 sequences are SQVTM and ANQGSEA. The V end was cut by 2 bases, the J end by 2 bases, with 6 bases between. There are 12 residues in the CDR3. This CDR3 is CSVESGQETQYF. For the CDR3, the DNA is TGCAGCGTTGAATCGGGGCAAGAGACCCAGTACTTC.

The chain combines TRBV9 with TRBJ1-2; 10 bases are shared with TRBD1. The CDR3 sequence is 19 residues long. The junction had 20 bases not matched to a gene; V was cut back by 6 bases and J by 3 bases. Per the germline V gene, CDR1 is SGDLS and CDR2 is YYNGEE. The CDR3 bases are TGTGCCAGCATCCCCAGGCATTTGGGACAGGGGAATGGGGACTATGGCTACACCTTC. Protein: CASIPRHLGQGNGDYGYTF.

V usage is TRBV4-3 and J usage is TRBJ2-3, with D unresolved. Germline CDR1 reads LGHNA; CDR2 reads YSLEER. The CDR3 loop spans 14 amino acids. Between the trimmed V and J ends, which lost 4 bases and 3 bases, there was a span of 11 bases. As DNA, the CDR3 is TGCGCCAGCAGCCCGATCGGAGTAACAGATACGCAGTATTTT. Its translation: CASSPIGVTDTQYF.

The J gene is TRBJ1-3, the V gene TRBV7-8; a weak D match, TRBD1 (5 bases). Trimming took 4 bases from V and 4 from J, leaving 20 bases between them. CDR1 is SGHVS, CDR2 FQNEAQ, per germline. The CDR3 spans 17 residues. The CDR3 reads CASSYREGLKSGNTIYF. The CDR3 bases are TGTGCCAGCAGCTATCGGGAGGGGTTAAAGTCAGGAAACACCATATATTTT.

This chain connects TRBV15 to TRBJ2-1, with D maybe TRBD2 (6 bases). CDR3 size: 16 residues. The V gene lost 1 base and the J gene lost 5 bases, with 15 bases spanning the gap. CDR1 is LNHNV, CDR2 YYDKDF, per germline (reference sequence). The CDR3 nucleotides are TGTGCCACCAGCAGAGGCCCGGGGGACCCCAACAATGAGCAGTTCTTC. Translation: CATSRGPGDPNNEQFF. Combining the CDR3 with reference TRBV15 and TRBJ2-1 gives the whole variable domain DAMVIQNPRYQVTQFGKPVTLSCSQTLNHNVMYWYQQKSSQAPKLLFHYYDKDFNNEADTPDNFQSRRPNTSFCFLDIRSPGLGDTAMYLCATSRGPGDPNNEQFFGPGTRLTVL.

The CDR3 here is CASSEQGSSYNEQFF. In DNA, the CDR3 is TGCGCCAGCAGTGAGCAGGGTAGCTCCTACAATGAGCAGTTCTTC. V usage is TRBV10-1 and J usage is TRBJ2-1; TRBD1 might be the D (5 bases). This CDR3 has 15 residues. V dropped 2 bases and J dropped 0 bases, with 8 bases sitting between them. Per the germline V gene, CDR1 is WNHNN and CDR2 is SYGVQD (reference sequence).

This chain links TRBV2 with TRBJ2-2, with 11 bases that match TRBD1. This CDR3 has 14 residues. V lost 5 bases and J lost 15; bases outside the gene matches: 11. CDR1 and CDR2 from the germline V gene are SNHLY and FYNNEI. The CDR3 DNA is TGTGCCAGCAGTACAATTAGCCGGGACAGGGGGGTGTTTTTT. Translation: CASSTISRDRGVFF.

Concerning this clone itself: In the same sample, other DNA sequences code for this CDR3. The chain joins TRBV7-3 to TRBJ2-7, with 7 bases aligning to TRBD2. This CDR3 has 18 residues. The V gene's germline CDR1 is SGHTA and CDR2 FQGTGA. V lost 8 bases to trimming and J lost 6 bases; unmatched junction nucleotides: 25. The CDR3 here is CASDWGEGAGSSLGEQYF. In nucleotides, the CDR3 is TGTGCCAGCGACTGGGGGGAGGGCGCCGGGAGCAGTTTGGGCGAGCAGTACTTC.

The chain has TRBV15 and TRBJ2-1; TRBD2 matches at 11 bases. With V trimmed by 1 base and J by 6 bases, 2 bases remained unmatched. CDR1 is LNHNV, CDR2 YYDKDF, per germline (reference sequence). The CDR3 length is 15 residues. In nucleotides, the CDR3 is TGTGCCACCAGCAGAGGTAGCGGGAGGGTCAATGAGCAGTTCTTC. It is translated as CATSRGSGRVNEQFF.

The chain employs TRBV5-6 and TRBJ2-3; TRBD2 is a possible D gene (5 bases). The CDR3 has 17 residues. V was clipped by 1 base and J by 0 bases, with 15 bases between them. Germline assignment: CDR1 SGHDT and CDR2 YYEEEE. This CDR3 is CASSLRGIAPSTDTQYF. CDR3 nucleotides: TGTGCCAGCAGCTTGAGAGGAATAGCGCCTAGCACAGATACGCAGTATTTT. Using reference TRBV5-6 and TRBJ2-3 for the parts outside the CDR3, the full variable domain is DAGVTQSPTHLIKTRGQQVTLRCSPKSGHDTVSWYQQALGQGPQFIFQYYEEEERQRGNFPDRFSGHQFPNYSSELNVNALLLGDSALYLCASSLRGIAPSTDTQYFGPGTRLTVL.

The chain combines TRBV5-1 with TRBJ2-3; 7 positions match TRBD2. Germline CDR1 is SGHRS and CDR2 is YFSETQ. This CDR3 is 15 amino acids long. V was pared by 2 bases and J by 2 bases, with 5 bases of the junction left unmatched. The CDR3 sequence: CASSFLAEYTDTQYF. CDR3 DNA sequence: TGCGCCAGCAGCTTCCTAGCGGAATACACAGATACGCAGTATTTT. Full variable domain (missing parts from reference TRBV5-1 and TRBJ2-3): KAGVTQTPRYLIKTRGQQVTLSCSPISGHRSVSWYQQTPGQGLQFLFEYFSETQRNKGNFPGRFSGRQFSNSRSEMNVSTLELGDSALYLCASSFLAEYTDTQYFGPGTRLTVL.